A selection of T cell receptor beta chains follows, all from one sample in a study of monozygotic twins with inflammatory bowel disease. TCRdb re-called the 5' RACE reads and gives one entry per CDR3 protein, without DNA. The sample totals a few hundred thousand distinct CDR3 sequences. The sample was blood. These receptors were obtained from a human donor with ulcerative colitis or Crohn's disease, or a healthy co-twin of an affected twin (not recorded which). CDR3s include the opening cysteine and the closing phenylalanine or tryptophan.

V gene	J gene	CDR3 protein
TRBV7-8	TRBJ1-2	CASSLLPVANGYTF
TRBV7-6	TRBJ2-3	CASSLGESTDTQYF
TRBV7-9	TRBJ1-2	CASSTEYPGHPDYGYTF
TRBV3-1	TRBJ2-5	CASSAGTRGTQYF
TRBV7-9	TRBJ2-5	CASSLRGGGQETQYF
TRBV5-4	TRBJ2-1	CASSTRDLEQFF
TRBV29-1	TRBJ2-7	CSVEDLKGGYEQYF
TRBV4-3	TRBJ2-1	CASSQVGGLAHSSSYNEQFF
TRBV6-1	TRBJ1-1	CASSLTRIEAFF
TRBV12-3/TRBV12-4	TRBJ1-1	CASSFTGGDTEAFF
TRBV7-3	TRBJ2-2	CASSPDGRTGGELFF
TRBV12-3/TRBV12-4	TRBJ1-1	CASSQNPAEAFF
TRBV29-1	TRBJ2-1	CSVEGRTGGDEQFF
TRBV7-6	TRBJ1-1	CASSPRDRGAEAFF